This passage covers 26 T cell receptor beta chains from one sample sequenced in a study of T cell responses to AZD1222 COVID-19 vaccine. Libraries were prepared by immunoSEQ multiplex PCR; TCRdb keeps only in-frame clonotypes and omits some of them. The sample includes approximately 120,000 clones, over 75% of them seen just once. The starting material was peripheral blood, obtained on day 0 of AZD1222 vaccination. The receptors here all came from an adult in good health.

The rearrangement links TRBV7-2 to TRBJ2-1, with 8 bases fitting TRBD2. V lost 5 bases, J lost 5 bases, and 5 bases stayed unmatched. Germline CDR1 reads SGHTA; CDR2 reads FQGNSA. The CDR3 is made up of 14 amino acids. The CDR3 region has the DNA TGTGCCAGCAGCCCCCGGACTAGCCACAATGAGCAGTTCTTC. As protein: CASSPRTSHNEQFF. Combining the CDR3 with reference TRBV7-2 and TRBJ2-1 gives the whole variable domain GAGVSQSPSNKVTEKGKDVELRCDPISGHTALYWYRQSLGQGLEFLIYFQGNSAPDKSGLPSDRFSAERTGGSVSTLTIQRTQQEDSAVYLCASSPRTSHNEQFFGPGTRLTVL.

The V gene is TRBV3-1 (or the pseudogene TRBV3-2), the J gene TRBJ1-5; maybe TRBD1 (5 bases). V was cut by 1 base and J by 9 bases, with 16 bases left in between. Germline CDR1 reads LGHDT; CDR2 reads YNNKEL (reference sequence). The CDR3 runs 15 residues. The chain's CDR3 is CASSQGRDPKRPQHF. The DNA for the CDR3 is TGTGCCAGCAGCCAAGGTAGGGACCCTAAAAGGCCCCAGCATTTT.

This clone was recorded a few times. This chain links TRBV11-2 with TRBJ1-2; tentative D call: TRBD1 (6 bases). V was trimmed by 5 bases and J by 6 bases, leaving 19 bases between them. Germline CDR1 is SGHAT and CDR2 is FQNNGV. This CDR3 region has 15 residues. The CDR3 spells CASSPIRQAGHGYTF. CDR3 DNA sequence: TGTGCCAGCAGCCCCATTCGACAGGCGGGGCATGGCTACACCTTC.

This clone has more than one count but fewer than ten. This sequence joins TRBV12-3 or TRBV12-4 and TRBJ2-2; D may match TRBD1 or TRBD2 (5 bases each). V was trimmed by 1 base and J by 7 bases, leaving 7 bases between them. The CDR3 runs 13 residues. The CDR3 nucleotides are TGTGCCAGCAGTTTAGGGGGGTACGGGGAGCTGTTTTTT. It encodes CASSLGGYGELFF.

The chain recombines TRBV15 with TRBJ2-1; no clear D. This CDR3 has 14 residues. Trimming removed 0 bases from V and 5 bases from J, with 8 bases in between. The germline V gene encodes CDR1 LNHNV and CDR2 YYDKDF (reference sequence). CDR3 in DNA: TGTGCCACCAGCAGAGATCTTGGCGACAATGAGCAGTTCTTC. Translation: CATSRDLGDNEQFF.

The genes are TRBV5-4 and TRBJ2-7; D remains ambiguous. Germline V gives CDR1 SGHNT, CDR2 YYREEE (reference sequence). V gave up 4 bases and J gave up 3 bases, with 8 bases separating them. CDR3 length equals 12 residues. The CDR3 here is CASSPDGYEQYF. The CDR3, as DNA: TGTGCCAGCAGCCCGGACGGCTACGAGCAGTACTTC.

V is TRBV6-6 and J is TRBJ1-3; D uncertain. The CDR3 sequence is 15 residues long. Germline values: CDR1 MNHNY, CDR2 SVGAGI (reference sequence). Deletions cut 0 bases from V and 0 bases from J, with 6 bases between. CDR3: CASSYSISSGNTIYF. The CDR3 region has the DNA TGTGCCAGCAGTTACTCGATAAGCTCTGGAAACACCATATATTTT.

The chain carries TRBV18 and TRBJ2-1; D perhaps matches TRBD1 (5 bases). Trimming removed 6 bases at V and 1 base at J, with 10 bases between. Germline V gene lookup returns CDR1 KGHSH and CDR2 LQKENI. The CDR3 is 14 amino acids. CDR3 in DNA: TGTGCCAGCTCTCATAGGGGATCCTACAATGAGCAGTTCTTC. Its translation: CASSHRGSYNEQFF.

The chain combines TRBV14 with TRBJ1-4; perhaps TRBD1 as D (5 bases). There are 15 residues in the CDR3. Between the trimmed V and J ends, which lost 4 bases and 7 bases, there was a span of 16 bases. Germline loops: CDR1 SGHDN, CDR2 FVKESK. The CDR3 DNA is TGTGCCAGCAGCCCCACCGGGGCCACAGGTGAAAAACTGTTTTTT. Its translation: CASSPTGATGEKLFF. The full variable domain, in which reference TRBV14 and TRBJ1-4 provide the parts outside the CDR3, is EAGVTQFPSHSVIEKGQTVTLRCDPISGHDNLYWYRRVMGKEIKFLLHFVKESKQDESGMPNNRFLAERTGGTYSTLKVQPAELEDSGVYFCASSPTGATGEKLFFGSGTQLSVL.

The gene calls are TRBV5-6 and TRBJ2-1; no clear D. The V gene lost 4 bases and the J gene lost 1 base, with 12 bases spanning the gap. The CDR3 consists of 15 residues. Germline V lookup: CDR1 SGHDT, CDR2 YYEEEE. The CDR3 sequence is CASSPGFESYNEQFF. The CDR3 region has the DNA TGTGCCAGCAGCCCGGGCTTTGAGTCCTACAATGAGCAGTTCTTC. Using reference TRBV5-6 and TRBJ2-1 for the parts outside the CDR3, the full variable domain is DAGVTQSPTHLIKTRGQQVTLRCSPKSGHDTVSWYQQALGQGPQFIFQYYEEEERQRGNFPDRFSGHQFPNYSSELNVNALLLGDSALYLCASSPGFESYNEQFFGPGTRLTVL.

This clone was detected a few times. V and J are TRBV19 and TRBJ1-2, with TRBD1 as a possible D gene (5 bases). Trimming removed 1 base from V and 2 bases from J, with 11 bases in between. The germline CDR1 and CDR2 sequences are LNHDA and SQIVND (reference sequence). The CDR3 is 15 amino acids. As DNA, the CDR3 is TGTGCCAGTAGTATAGCCCTGACAGTCAACTATGGCTACACCTTC. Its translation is CASSIALTVNYGYTF.

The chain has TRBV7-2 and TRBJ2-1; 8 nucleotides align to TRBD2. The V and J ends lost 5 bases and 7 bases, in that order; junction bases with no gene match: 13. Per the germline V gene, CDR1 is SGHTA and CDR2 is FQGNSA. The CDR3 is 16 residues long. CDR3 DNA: TGTGCCAGCAGCCCTCGAGGGGTAGCGGGAATAAATGAGCAGTTCTTC. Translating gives CASSPRGVAGINEQFF.

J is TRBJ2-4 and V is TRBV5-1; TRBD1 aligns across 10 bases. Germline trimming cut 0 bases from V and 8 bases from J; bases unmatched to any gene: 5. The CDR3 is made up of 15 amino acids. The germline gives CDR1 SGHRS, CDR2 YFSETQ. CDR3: CASSLAGTGVDIQYF. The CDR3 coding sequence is TGCGCCAGCAGCTTGGCCGGGACAGGGGTCGACATTCAGTACTTC.

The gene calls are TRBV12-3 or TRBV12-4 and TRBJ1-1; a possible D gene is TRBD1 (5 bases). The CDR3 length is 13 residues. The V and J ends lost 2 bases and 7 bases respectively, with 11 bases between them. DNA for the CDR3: TGTGCCAGCAGTTTAATGGGGGGGATTGAAGCTTTCTTT. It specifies CASSLMGGIEAFF.

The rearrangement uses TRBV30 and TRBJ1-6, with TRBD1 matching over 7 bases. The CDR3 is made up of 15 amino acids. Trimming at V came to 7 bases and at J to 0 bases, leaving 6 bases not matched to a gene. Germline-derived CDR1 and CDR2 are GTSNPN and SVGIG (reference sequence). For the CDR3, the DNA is TGTGCCTCCCGGACAGGAAGCTCCTATAATTCACCCCTCCACTTT. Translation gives CASRTGSSYNSPLHF.

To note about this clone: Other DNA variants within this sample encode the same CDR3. The chain's CDR3 is CASSQRGETQYF. CDR3 coding DNA: TGTGCCAGCAGCCAAAGAGGGGAGACCCAGTACTTC. V usage is TRBV3-1 (or the pseudogene TRBV3-2) and J usage is TRBJ2-5, with a weak D call TRBD2 (5 bases). CDR1 is LGHDT and CDR2 is YNNKEL in the germline V gene (reference sequence). V lost 2 bases, J lost 5 bases, and 6 bases lay in between. CDR3 length: 12 amino acids.

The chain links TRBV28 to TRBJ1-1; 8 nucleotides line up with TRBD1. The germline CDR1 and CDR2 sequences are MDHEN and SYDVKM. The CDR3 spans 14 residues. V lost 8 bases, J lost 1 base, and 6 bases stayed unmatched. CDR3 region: CASHPTGENTEAFF. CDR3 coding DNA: TGTGCCAGCCATCCGACAGGGGAGAACACTGAAGCTTTCTTT.

The CDR3 region is CASSPGQGSMNTEAFF. The CDR3 DNA is TGCGCCAGCAGCCCGGGACAGGGTAGCATGAACACTGAAGCTTTCTTT. This sequence joins TRBV5-1 and TRBJ1-1, with 9 nucleotides matching TRBD1. Trimming removed 4 bases from V and 0 bases from J; junction bases left unmatched: 7. Germline-derived CDR1 and CDR2 are SGHRS and YFSETQ. The CDR3 sequence is 16 residues long.

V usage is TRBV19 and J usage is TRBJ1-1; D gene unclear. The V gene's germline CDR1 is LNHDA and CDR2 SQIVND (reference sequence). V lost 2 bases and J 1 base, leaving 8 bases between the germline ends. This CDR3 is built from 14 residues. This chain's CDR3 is CASSIWAGNTEAFF. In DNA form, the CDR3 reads TGTGCCAGTAGTATATGGGCAGGGAACACTGAAGCTTTCTTT.

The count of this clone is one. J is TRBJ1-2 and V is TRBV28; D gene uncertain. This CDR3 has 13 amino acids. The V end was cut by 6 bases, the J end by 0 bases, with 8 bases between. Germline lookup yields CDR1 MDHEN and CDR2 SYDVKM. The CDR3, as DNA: TGTGCCAGCAGCCGGCTTCCTAACTATGGCTACACCTTC. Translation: CASSRLPNYGYTF.

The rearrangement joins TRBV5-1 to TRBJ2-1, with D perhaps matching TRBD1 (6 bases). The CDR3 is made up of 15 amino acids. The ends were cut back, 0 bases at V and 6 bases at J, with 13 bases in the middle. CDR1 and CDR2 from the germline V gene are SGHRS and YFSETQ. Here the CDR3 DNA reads TGCGCCAGCAGCTTGGATGGGGGCGCTCTCAATGAGCAGTTCTTC. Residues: CASSLDGGALNEQFF.

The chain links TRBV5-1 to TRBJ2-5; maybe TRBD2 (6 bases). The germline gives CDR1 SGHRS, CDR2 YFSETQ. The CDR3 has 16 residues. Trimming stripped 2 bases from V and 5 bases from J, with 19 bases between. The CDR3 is CASSFRDLIWSETQYF. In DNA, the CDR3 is TGCGCCAGCAGCTTCCGGGACTTGATTTGGTCGGAGACCCAGTACTTC.

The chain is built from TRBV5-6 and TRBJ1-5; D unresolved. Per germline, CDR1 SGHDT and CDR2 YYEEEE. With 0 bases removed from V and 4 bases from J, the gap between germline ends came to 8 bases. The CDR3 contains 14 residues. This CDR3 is CASSLGQVNQPQHF. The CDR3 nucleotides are TGTGCCAGCAGCTTGGGACAAGTGAATCAGCCCCAGCATTTT.

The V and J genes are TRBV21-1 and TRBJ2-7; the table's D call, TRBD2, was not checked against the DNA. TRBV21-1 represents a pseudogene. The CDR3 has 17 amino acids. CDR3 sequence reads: CASSKAPDFFSSYEQYF. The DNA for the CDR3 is TGTGCCAGCAGCAAAGCGCCCGACTTTTTTAGCTCCTACGAGCAGTACTTC.

The CDR3 DNA follows: TGTGCCAGCAGTGATTGGCCGGGGGCGAGAGGTCAGCCCCAGCATTTT. This translates into CASSDWPGARGQPQHF. The chain recombines TRBV6-1 with TRBJ1-5; D is possibly TRBD1 (6 bases). CDR3 size: 16 residues. V was pared by 3 bases and J by 6 bases, with 18 bases between. Germline loops: CDR1 MNHNS, CDR2 SASEGT.

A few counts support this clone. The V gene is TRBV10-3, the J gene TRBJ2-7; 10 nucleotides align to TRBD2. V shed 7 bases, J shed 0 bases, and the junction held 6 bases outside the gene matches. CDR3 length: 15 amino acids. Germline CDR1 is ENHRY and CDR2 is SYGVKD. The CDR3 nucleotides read TGTGCCATCACCCGGACTAGCGGCAGCTCCTACGAGCAGTACTTC. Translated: CAITRTSGSSYEQYF.